These T cell receptor beta chains were read from a single sample in a study of OX40 agonist ivuxolimab in advanced cancers. Using immunoSEQ multiplex PCR, the repertoire was profiled, and TCRdb retains in-frame clones only, with some absent. This table has about 64,000 clones, about four fifths appearing once. Here the sequenced sample was CD4+ or CD8+ T cells sorted from blood, taken in a trial of the OX40 agonist ivuxolimab. The receptors derive from an adult with an advanced solid tumor such as melanoma, head and neck, liver or kidney cancer. Each CDR3 is given with its conserved first and last residue. Size values are once, few and many counts, or a class for expanded clones, and some rows have none.

V	J	size	CDR3
TRBV11-1	TRBJ2-7	NA	CASSRDGPSYEQYF
TRBV19	TRBJ2-1	NA	CASSRGARDNEQFF
TRBV7-3	TRBJ2-1	NA	CASSLGERGRKYNEQFF
TRBV28	TRBJ2-5	NA	CASNSANSPWETQYF
TRBV29-1	TRBJ1-1	NA	CSVAGQGFLNTEAFF
TRBV6-5	TRBJ2-7	NA	CASREQGREEQYF
TRBV4-3	TRBJ1-1	NA	CASSRKSPGSAEAFF
TRBV14	TRBJ1-2	NA	CASSQGGVRTF
TRBV5-8	TRBJ2-5	NA	CASSSQFQGPETQYF
TRBV5-6	TRBJ1-2	NA	CASSPNRAPRDGYTF
TRBV11-2	TRBJ1-2	NA	CASSLIQGGGYTF
TRBV19	TRBJ2-2	NA	CASSVVGELFF
TRBV7-2	TRBJ1-6	once	CASSLKGSYNSPLHF
TRBV25-1	TRBJ1-4	NA	CASSDEAVRGEKLFF
TRBV11-3	TRBJ2-1	medium-sized	CASSLAGGVPYNEQFF
TRBV4-3	TRBJ1-2	NA	CASSQGQGRSGYTF
TRBV2	TRBJ1-4	NA	CASSGVEEKLFF
TRBV11-3	TRBJ2-2	NA	CASSSVPGMTTGELFF
TRBV7-2	TRBJ2-7	NA	CASSLMGQGYEQYF
TRBV21-1	TRBJ2-4	NA	CASSARTGFAKNIQYF
TRBV11-2	TRBJ2-2	NA	CASSFKANTGELFF
TRBV4-1	TRBJ1-2	NA	CASSQATGGYGYTF
TRBV5-1	TRBJ1-5	NA	CASSSEGNQPQHF
TRBV9	TRBJ2-2	NA	CASSVAMTGELFF
TRBV19	TRBJ2-3	NA	CASSRAGDTQYF
TRBV9	TRBJ1-1	NA	CASSVHTGKGTEAFF
TRBV5-1	TRBJ2-7	NA	CASSSQVSVTISYEQYF
TRBV30	TRBJ2-3	NA	CACTGQGWDTQYF
TRBV7-3	TRBJ2-1	NA	CASSLTYPLGGRAPHEQFF
TRBV19	TRBJ2-3	NA	CASSASGLSLTDTQYF